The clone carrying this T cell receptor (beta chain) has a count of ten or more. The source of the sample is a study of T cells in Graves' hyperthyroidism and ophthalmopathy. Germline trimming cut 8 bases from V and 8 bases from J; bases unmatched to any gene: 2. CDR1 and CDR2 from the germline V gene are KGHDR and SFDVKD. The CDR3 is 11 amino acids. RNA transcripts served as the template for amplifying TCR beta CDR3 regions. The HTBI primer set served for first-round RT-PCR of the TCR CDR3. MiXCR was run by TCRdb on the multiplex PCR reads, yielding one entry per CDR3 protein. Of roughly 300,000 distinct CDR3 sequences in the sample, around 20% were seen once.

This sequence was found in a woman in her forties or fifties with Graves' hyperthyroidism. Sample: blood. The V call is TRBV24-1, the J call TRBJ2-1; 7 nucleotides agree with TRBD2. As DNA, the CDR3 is TGTGCCACCAAGGGAGGGCATGAGCAGTTCTTC. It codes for CATKGGHEQFF.